This is a list of T cell receptor beta chains from one sample in a study of cytomegalovirus exposure and HLA in healthy donors. Produced via immunoSEQ multiplex PCR; TCRdb's table is partial and in-frame only. The repertoire has 68,000 or so clones, about 90% of them found once; the top ten carry about 3%. Sequenced material: PBMCs. These receptors were collected from a man younger than 35 in good health and CMV-seronegative. The CDR3 runs from the conserved cysteine through the conserved F or W. Each record gives: V gene, CDR3 length, J gene, clone size, D gene, CDR3 protein, CDR3 DNA. The D gene is left open where the match is weak. Clone size is stated in some rows and not others, as once, few, many or a class when expanded.

v_gene: TRBV5-1; len: 15; j_gene: TRBJ2-1; abundance: -; d_gene: -; CDR3aa: CASTASGSSYNEQFF; CDR3nt: TGCGCCAGCACCGCCAGTGGGAGCTCCTACAATGAGCAGTTCTTC
v_gene: TRBV10-1; len: 14; j_gene: TRBJ1-3; abundance: -; d_gene: TRBD1; CDR3aa: CASSRGLFGNTIYF; CDR3nt: TGCGCCAGCAGCAGGGGGCTCTTTGGAAACACCATATATTTT
v_gene: TRBV10-3; len: 15; j_gene: TRBJ1-2; abundance: once; d_gene: -; CDR3aa: CAISELRQANYGYTF; CDR3nt: TGTGCCATCAGTGAGTTGAGACAGGCTAACTATGGCTACACCTTC
v_gene: TRBV4-3; len: 15; j_gene: TRBJ2-2; abundance: -; d_gene: -; CDR3aa: CASSQSMGATWELFF; CDR3nt: TGCGCCAGCAGCCAATCTATGGGGGCAACCTGGGAGCTGTTTTTT
v_gene: TRBV10-2; len: 16; j_gene: TRBJ2-1; abundance: -; d_gene: TRBD2; CDR3aa: CASSLKLAGDFNEQFF; CDR3nt: TGCGCCAGCAGTTTGAAACTAGCGGGAGATTTCAATGAGCAGTTCTTC
v_gene: TRBV28; len: 15; j_gene: TRBJ1-5; abundance: -; d_gene: -; CDR3aa: CASTRGGPANQPQHF; CDR3nt: TGTGCCAGCACCCGCGGGGGCCCTGCAAATCAGCCCCAGCATTTT
v_gene: TRBV28; len: 13; j_gene: TRBJ2-7; abundance: -; d_gene: TRBD1; CDR3aa: CASSTGGFYEQYF; CDR3nt: TGTGCCAGCTCAACAGGGGGCTTCTACGAGCAGTACTTC
v_gene: TRBV28; len: 16; j_gene: TRBJ2-5; abundance: -; d_gene: TRBD2; CDR3aa: CASSSRLAGFQETQYF; CDR3nt: TGTGCCAGCAGTAGTCGACTAGCGGGCTTCCAAGAGACCCAGTACTTC
v_gene: TRBV4-2; len: 13; j_gene: TRBJ2-5; abundance: -; d_gene: -; CDR3aa: CASSQGQGGTQYF; CDR3nt: TGTGCCAGCAGCCAAGGACAGGGAGGGACCCAGTACTTC
v_gene: TRBV6-5; len: 13; j_gene: TRBJ1-1; abundance: -; d_gene: TRBD1; CDR3aa: CASSYEQTGKAFF; CDR3nt: TGTGCCAGCAGTTACGAGCAGACAGGGAAAGCTTTCTTT
v_gene: TRBV18; len: 13; j_gene: TRBJ2-1; abundance: -; d_gene: -; CDR3aa: CASSPRPRDEQFF; CDR3nt: TGTGCCAGCTCACCAAGACCCCGGGATGAGCAGTTCTTC
v_gene: TRBV7-2; len: 15; j_gene: TRBJ2-1; abundance: -; d_gene: -; CDR3aa: CASSSGGSWYNEQFF; CDR3nt: TGTGCCAGCAGCTCAGGGGGGAGTTGGTACAATGAGCAGTTCTTC
v_gene: TRBV6-5; len: 14; j_gene: TRBJ2-4; abundance: -; d_gene: TRBD2; CDR3aa: CASSYEGGRNIQYF; CDR3nt: TGTGCCAGCAGTTACGAGGGAGGGCGAAACATTCAGTACTTC
v_gene: TRBV7-6; len: 15; j_gene: TRBJ2-3; abundance: -; d_gene: TRBD2; CDR3aa: CASSKLAVLGDTQYF; CDR3nt: TGTGCCAGCAGCAAACTAGCGGTCCTTGGAGATACGCAGTATTTT
v_gene: TRBV18; len: 14; j_gene: TRBJ1-5; abundance: -; d_gene: -; CDR3aa: CASSGAESNQPQHF; CDR3nt: TGTGCCAGCTCAGGGGCTGAAAGCAATCAGCCCCAGCATTTT
v_gene: TRBV13; len: 15; j_gene: TRBJ1-1; abundance: -; d_gene: TRBD1; CDR3aa: CASNGQGAKGTEAFF; CDR3nt: TGTGCCAGCAACGGACAGGGGGCTAAGGGGACTGAAGCTTTCTTT
v_gene: TRBV7-3; len: 16; j_gene: TRBJ2-1; abundance: once; d_gene: TRBD2; CDR3aa: CASSPSGTRNTNEQFF; CDR3nt: TGTGCCAGCAGCCCATCCGGGACTAGAAACACCAATGAGCAGTTCTTC
v_gene: TRBV4-1; len: 17; j_gene: TRBJ2-1; abundance: -; d_gene: TRBD2; CDR3aa: CASSHHYGLASYNEQFF; CDR3nt: TGCGCCAGCAGCCACCACTATGGACTAGCGTCATACAATGAGCAGTTCTTC
v_gene: TRBV5-4; len: 14; j_gene: TRBJ1-4; abundance: -; d_gene: TRBD1; CDR3aa: CASSTAGGDEKLFF; CDR3nt: TGTGCCAGCAGCACCGCAGGGGGCGATGAAAAACTGTTTTTT
v_gene: TRBV5-6; len: 13; j_gene: TRBJ2-1; abundance: once; d_gene: TRBD2; CDR3aa: CASSNTGTKEQFF; CDR3nt: TGTGCCAGCAGCAACACCGGGACTAAAGAGCAGTTCTTC
v_gene: TRBV5-4; len: 18; j_gene: TRBJ2-3; abundance: -; d_gene: TRBD1; CDR3aa: CASSFLRRDRGGTDTQYF; CDR3nt: TGTGCCAGCAGCTTTCTCCGTCGTGACAGGGGAGGCACAGATACGCAGTATTTT
v_gene: TRBV28; len: 15; j_gene: TRBJ2-5; abundance: -; d_gene: TRBD2; CDR3aa: CASSLGGRLGETQYF; CDR3nt: TGTGCCAGCAGTTTGGGCGGGAGGCTGGGGGAGACCCAGTACTTC
v_gene: TRBV7-2; len: 13; j_gene: TRBJ1-1; abundance: -; d_gene: -; CDR3aa: CASSLSVNTEAFF; CDR3nt: TGTGCCAGCAGCTTATCGGTGAACACTGAAGCTTTCTTT
v_gene: TRBV7-2; len: 13; j_gene: TRBJ2-5; abundance: few; d_gene: TRBD1; CDR3aa: CASSPGTVQTQYF; CDR3nt: TGTGCCAGCAGCCCTGGGACAGTCCAGACCCAGTACTTC
v_gene: TRBV7-2; len: 15; j_gene: TRBJ2-7; abundance: -; d_gene: TRBD1; CDR3aa: CASSYRGQGAREQYF; CDR3nt: TGTGCCAGCAGCTACAGGGGACAGGGGGCGCGCGAGCAGTACTTC
v_gene: TRBV27; len: 15; j_gene: TRBJ2-2; abundance: -; d_gene: TRBD2; CDR3aa: CASSSTSGSAGELFF; CDR3nt: TGTGCCAGCAGCTCTACTAGCGGGAGTGCCGGGGAGCTGTTTTTT
v_gene: TRBV19; len: 15; j_gene: TRBJ1-2; abundance: -; d_gene: TRBD1; CDR3aa: CASNDRGPLNYGYTF; CDR3nt: TGTGCCAGTAACGACAGGGGGCCTTTGAACTATGGCTACACCTTC
v_gene: TRBV9; len: 12; j_gene: TRBJ1-3; abundance: -; d_gene: -; CDR3aa: CASSASGNTIYF; CDR3nt: TGTGCCAGCAGCGCTTCTGGAAACACCATATATTTT
v_gene: TRBV7-2; len: 16; j_gene: TRBJ2-7; abundance: -; d_gene: TRBD2; CDR3aa: CASSLEASGGPYEQYF; CDR3nt: TGTGCCAGCAGCTTAGAGGCTAGCGGAGGCCCCTACGAGCAGTACTTC
v_gene: TRBV7-5; len: 16; j_gene: TRBJ2-6; abundance: -; d_gene: -; CDR3aa: CARSLGQGTGANVLTF; CDR3nt: TGTGCCAGAAGCTTAGGACAGGGAACTGGGGCCAACGTCCTGACTTTC
v_gene: TRBV7-2; len: 16; j_gene: TRBJ2-7; abundance: -; d_gene: -; CDR3aa: CASSLGYSTFPYEQYF; CDR3nt: TGTGCCAGCAGCTTAGGGTACTCGACATTCCCCTACGAGCAGTACTTC
v_gene: TRBV5-6; len: 15; j_gene: TRBJ1-1; abundance: -; d_gene: -; CDR3aa: CASSFYDRTYTEAFF; CDR3nt: TGTGCCAGCAGCTTCTATGACAGGACCTACACTGAAGCTTTCTTT
v_gene: TRBV7-3; len: 15; j_gene: TRBJ2-7; abundance: -; d_gene: TRBD1; CDR3aa: CASSPEGTGAYEQYF; CDR3nt: TGTGCCAGCAGCCCGGAAGGGACAGGGGCCTACGAGCAGTACTTC
v_gene: TRBV28; len: 12; j_gene: TRBJ2-7; abundance: -; d_gene: TRBD1; CDR3aa: CASSQGAYEQYF; CDR3nt: TGTGCCAGCAGTCAGGGGGCCTACGAGCAGTACTTC
v_gene: TRBV7-9; len: 16; j_gene: TRBJ2-6; abundance: -; d_gene: -; CDR3aa: CASSLGLRSGANVLTF; CDR3nt: TGTGCCAGCAGCTTAGGACTCCGATCTGGGGCCAACGTCCTGACTTTC
v_gene: TRBV19; len: 15; j_gene: TRBJ2-5; abundance: -; d_gene: TRBD1; CDR3aa: CASSADRGRGETQYF; CDR3nt: TGTGCCAGTAGTGCCGACAGGGGGCGCGGGGAGACCCAGTACTTC
v_gene: TRBV28; len: 16; j_gene: TRBJ2-7; abundance: -; d_gene: TRBD1; CDR3aa: CASSQGQGYLSYEQYF; CDR3nt: TGTGCCAGCAGTCAAGGACAGGGGTACTTATCCTACGAGCAGTACTTC
v_gene: TRBV7-9; len: 12; j_gene: TRBJ1-2; abundance: -; d_gene: -; CDR3aa: CASSPSTYGYTF; CDR3nt: TGTGCCAGCAGCCCCTCGACTTATGGCTACACCTTC
v_gene: TRBV7-2; len: 15; j_gene: TRBJ2-1; abundance: few; d_gene: TRBD2; CDR3aa: CASSKTSGSYNEQFF; CDR3nt: TGTGCCAGCAGCAAAACTAGCGGGAGCTACAATGAGCAGTTCTTC
v_gene: TRBV6-5; len: 13; j_gene: TRBJ2-1; abundance: -; d_gene: -; CDR3aa: CASSYGRYNEQFF; CDR3nt: TGTGCCAGCAGTTACGGCAGGTACAATGAGCAGTTCTTC
v_gene: TRBV7-6; len: 16; j_gene: TRBJ2-7; abundance: -; d_gene: -; CDR3aa: CASSLGTGPTSYEQYF; CDR3nt: TGTGCCAGCAGCTTAGGGACTGGTCCGACGTCCTACGAGCAGTACTTC
v_gene: TRBV5-1; len: 14; j_gene: TRBJ2-7; abundance: -; d_gene: -; CDR3aa: CASSLAGGGGEQYF; CDR3nt: TGCGCCAGCAGCTTGGCTGGAGGGGGCGGCGAGCAGTACTTC
v_gene: TRBV11-2; len: 16; j_gene: TRBJ2-7; abundance: -; d_gene: TRBD2; CDR3aa: CASSLGPAGAPLEQYF; CDR3nt: TGTGCCAGCAGCTTAGGACCGGCGGGAGCCCCACTCGAGCAGTACTTC
v_gene: TRBV2; len: 17; j_gene: TRBJ2-1; abundance: -; d_gene: TRBD2; CDR3aa: CASRASGTYGSYNEQFF; CDR3nt: TGTGCCAGCCGGGCTAGCGGGACGTATGGTTCCTACAATGAGCAGTTCTTC
v_gene: TRBV19; len: 15; j_gene: TRBJ2-7; abundance: -; d_gene: TRBD2; CDR3aa: CASSTSSGSSYEQYF; CDR3nt: TGTGCCAGTAGTACTTCTAGCGGGAGCTCCTACGAGCAGTACTTC
v_gene: TRBV5-6; len: 16; j_gene: TRBJ2-1; abundance: -; d_gene: TRBD2; CDR3aa: CASSRKTSGAYNEQFF; CDR3nt: TGTGCCAGCAGCAGGAAAACTAGCGGGGCCTACAATGAGCAGTTCTTC
v_gene: TRBV19; len: 12; j_gene: TRBJ2-5; abundance: -; d_gene: -; CDR3aa: CASSPGTETQYF; CDR3nt: TGTGCCAGTAGCCCGGGTACAGAGACCCAGTACTTC
v_gene: TRBV7-9; len: 11; j_gene: TRBJ2-7; abundance: -; d_gene: -; CDR3aa: CASSTTYEQYF; CDR3nt: TGTGCCAGCAGCACAACGTACGAGCAGTACTTC
v_gene: TRBV25-1; len: 16; j_gene: TRBJ2-1; abundance: -; d_gene: TRBD1; CDR3aa: CASSDSGQGNYNEQFF; CDR3nt: TGTGCCAGCAGTGACTCGGGACAGGGTAATTACAATGAGCAGTTCTTC
v_gene: TRBV28; len: 16; j_gene: TRBJ1-2; abundance: -; d_gene: -; CDR3aa: CASSFSGTSPDYGYTF; CDR3nt: TGTGCCAGCAGTTTCTCCGGGACTTCACCTGACTATGGCTACACCTTC
v_gene: TRBV6-6; len: 15; j_gene: TRBJ2-3; abundance: -; d_gene: TRBD2; CDR3aa: CASISKGLAGDTQYF; CDR3nt: TGTGCCAGCATCTCAAAAGGGCTAGCGGGAGATACGCAGTATTTT
v_gene: TRBV7-6; len: 16; j_gene: TRBJ1-2; abundance: -; d_gene: TRBD1; CDR3aa: CASSPSRGPVGYGYTF; CDR3nt: TGTGCCAGCAGCCCCTCCAGGGGGCCTGTGGGTTACGGCTACACCTTC